The rows below give T cell receptor beta chains drawn from one sample of a study of patients and donors after allogeneic stem cell transplantation. Each CDR3 protein gets one entry after TCRdb re-called the RT-PCR reads with MiXCR. The table records about a million distinct CDR3 sequences, about 20% of them present only once. Sequenced input: blood, either unsorted or a sorted T cell fraction (not recorded which). All receptors come from a human donor who was either an allogeneic HSCT recipient or a stem cell or donor lymphocyte infusion donor (not recorded which). It is not recorded whose cells these are; they may come from a transplant donor. CDR3s include the opening cysteine and the closing phenylalanine or tryptophan. The D gene is left open where the match is weak.

V gene	D gene	J gene	CDR3 protein
TRBV7-8	-	TRBJ1-1	CASSLPLKGLAWNTEAFF
TRBV20-1	TRBD1	TRBJ2-5	CSARRQGVETQYF
TRBV6-5	-	TRBJ2-7	CASSYSRTAGTYEQYF
TRBV7-9	-	TRBJ2-7	CASSFPIREQYF
TRBV15	-	TRBJ1-4	CATSANQGFINEKLFF
TRBV6-1	-	TRBJ1-1	CASIRQNTEAFF
TRBV2	-	TRBJ2-7	CASMRGYEQYF
TRBV12-3/TRBV12-4	-	TRBJ2-1	CASSQERAGNEQFF
TRBV19	-	TRBJ1-3	CASSIGMGLAGNTIYF
TRBV29-1	-	TRBJ2-7	CSVDGGDFYEQYF
TRBV7-9	TRBD2	TRBJ2-7	CASSSGTSGGPYEQYF
TRBV14	TRBD2	TRBJ2-7	CASSLAGASLYEQYF
TRBV24-1	TRBD2	TRBJ2-1	CATSENSGGRNEQFF
TRBV12-3/TRBV12-4	-	TRBJ1-5	CASSLGGGMNNQPQHF
TRBV7-8	-	TRBJ1-4	CASSSILRGELFF
TRBV20-1	TRBD1	TRBJ1-4	CSAKAGTGREKLFF